These 30 T cell receptor beta chains were sequenced from one sample in a study of T cell changes during pregnancy in multiple sclerosis (dated 2019 in TCRdb). Libraries came from the immunoSEQ multiplex PCR assay. Drawn from immuneACCESS, this table holds only the in-frame rearrangements with V and J called that TCRdb kept. Clones are partly lost; checked studies trace under half to an unresolved V gene and leave the rest unexplained. The sample contains about 88,000 clones, about 92% of them found a single time. Approximately 1.5% of the sample rests with the top ten. The starting material was peripheral blood, obtained in the first trimester of pregnancy. The receptors shown here come from a female donor with multiple sclerosis, enrolled in a pregnancy study.

This clone was seen a single time. This chain connects TRBV29-1 to TRBJ1-2, with D unresolved. The CDR3 runs to 14 residues. Germline CDR1 reads SQVTM; CDR2 reads ANQGSEA. V lost 1 base and J lost 1, with 10 bases in between. The CDR3 DNA follows: TGCAGCGTTGAAGTCTACGGGAATAACTATGGCTACACCTTC. As protein: CSVEVYGNNYGYTF.

The V and J genes are TRBV19 and TRBJ1-5; 8 bases map to TRBD1. Looked up from germline, CDR1 is LNHDA and CDR2 is SQIVND (reference sequence). The V gene end was trimmed by 9 bases and the J gene end by 7 bases; junction bases not matched to a gene: 11. This CDR3 spans 14 amino acids. The CDR3 DNA reads TGTGCCAGCTCCGGACAGGGTGGGGGACAGCCCCAGCATTTT. This sequence encodes CASSGQGGGQPQHF.

This clone turned up a few times. The V gene is TRBV30, the J gene TRBJ2-6; tentative D call: TRBD1 (5 bases). Germline V gene lookup returns CDR1 GTSNPN and CDR2 SVGIG (reference sequence). The CDR3 consists of 15 residues. V lost 2 bases and J 0 bases, leaving 8 bases between the germline ends. The CDR3 spells CAWSPQGSGANVLTF. CDR3 sequence (DNA): TGTGCCTGGAGTCCGCAGGGCTCTGGGGCCAACGTCCTGACTTTC.

This clone showed up just once. This sequence joins TRBV6-1 and TRBJ2-1, with D possibly TRBD2 on 5 matching bases. The CDR3 covers 15 residues. Germline values: CDR1 MNHNS, CDR2 SASEGT. V lost 6 bases and J lost 5, with 17 bases in between. The CDR3 spells CASRRVRNSNNEQFF. Written as DNA, the CDR3 is TGTGCCAGCAGGAGGGTTCGGAACTCTAACAATGAGCAGTTCTTC.

The V call is TRBV6-1, the J call TRBJ1-2, with D perhaps TRBD1 (5 bases). The CDR3 contains 15 residues. CDR1 is MNHNS, CDR2 SASEGT, per germline. The germline V and J ends were trimmed by 0 bases and 4 bases, with 12 bases remaining between them. The DNA for the CDR3 is TGTGCCAGCAGTGAAGCATCAGGGTTTCTCTATGGCTACACCTTC. This sequence encodes CASSEASGFLYGYTF.

The rearrangement links TRBV30 to TRBJ2-5, with D possibly being TRBD1 (6 bases). V shed 2 bases and J shed 6 bases, with 22 bases lying between them. CDR1 and CDR2 (germline): GTSNPN, SVGIG (reference sequence). The length of the CDR3 is 16 residues. The CDR3 loop is CAWSSEWGRGRKTQYF. The CDR3 nucleotides are TGTGCCTGGAGTTCGGAGTGGGGCAGGGGAAGGAAGACCCAGTACTTC.

This chain connects TRBV14 to TRBJ2-1; 8 bases match TRBD2. This CDR3 spans 14 amino acids. The germline CDR1 and CDR2 sequences are SGHDN and FVKESK. Unmatched junction bases numbered 3, after V lost 2 bases and J lost 6 bases. The CDR3 protein is CASSQSGGVNEQFF. DNA for the CDR3: TGTGCCAGCAGCCAATCGGGAGGGGTCAATGAGCAGTTCTTC. Complete variable domain (other parts from reference TRBV14 and TRBJ2-1): EAGVTQFPSHSVIEKGQTVTLRCDPISGHDNLYWYRRVMGKEIKFLLHFVKESKQDESGMPNNRFLAERTGGTYSTLKVQPAELEDSGVYFCASSQSGGVNEQFFGPGTRLTVL.

V gene TRBV4-2 combines with J gene TRBJ2-7; D unclear. Germline V gives CDR1 LGHNA, CDR2 YNFKEQ. CDR3 length equals 13 residues. V dropped 5 bases and J dropped 7 bases, with 15 bases sitting between them. Here the CDR3 reads CASSSPLEEEQYF. CDR3 sequence (DNA): TGTGCCAGCAGCTCCCCCCTTGAGGAAGAGCAGTACTTC.

The chain is built from TRBV14 and TRBJ1-1; D remains ambiguous. Per germline, CDR1 SGHDN and CDR2 FVKESK. V lost 3 bases to trimming and J lost 4 bases, with 9 bases between them. The CDR3 spans 13 residues. This chain's CDR3 is CASSQGVLTEAFF. The CDR3 DNA is TGTGCCAGCAGCCAGGGCGTCCTCACTGAAGCTTTCTTT.

The CDR3 loop reads CASSLDRVTEAFF. CDR3 nucleotides: TGCGCCAGCAGCCTTGACAGGGTCACTGAAGCTTTCTTT. This chain connects TRBV4-1 to TRBJ1-1, with 7 bases lining up with TRBD1. The germline V gene has CDR1 MGHRA and CDR2 YSYEKL. This CDR3 contains 13 residues. The J segment lost 4 bases and the V segment lost 4 bases, leaving 3 bases of the junction unmatched.

This chain links TRBV30 with TRBJ1-1, with D perhaps matching TRBD1 (5 bases). The CDR3 is made up of 15 amino acids. Trimming left V 0 bases short and J 3 bases short, with 14 bases between. Germline CDR1 is GTSNPN and CDR2 is SVGIG (reference sequence). Here the CDR3 DNA reads TGTGCCTGGAGTGTACTGCAGGGTTTGGACACTGAAGCTTTCTTT. It encodes CAWSVLQGLDTEAFF.

The chain uses TRBV5-1 and TRBJ2-7; 8 bases line up with TRBD2. Trimming cost V 0 bases and J 6 bases; bases outside gene matches: 11. The CDR3 length is 16 residues. Germline V gene data show CDR1 as SGHRS and CDR2 as YFSETQ. The CDR3 sequence is CASSLALAGGRSEQYF. CDR3 sequence (DNA): TGCGCCAGCAGCTTGGCGCTGGCGGGGGGTCGCTCCGAGCAGTACTTC.

The CDR3 protein is CASSPTTGGLDNEQFF. In DNA, the CDR3 is TGTGCCAGCAGCCCCACGACAGGGGGCTTAGACAATGAGCAGTTCTTC. The J gene is TRBJ2-1, the V gene TRBV7-2; the match to TRBD1 covers 10 bases. Per the germline V gene, CDR1 is SGHTA and CDR2 is FQGNSA. V shed 5 bases, J shed 5 bases, and the junction held 9 bases outside the gene matches. The CDR3 extends over 16 amino acids.

The chain uses TRBV5-1 and TRBJ2-4, with 7 bases aligning to TRBD2. J lost 6 bases, V lost 5 bases, and 14 bases had no gene match. The CDR3 spans 16 residues. Germline V lookup: CDR1 SGHRS, CDR2 YFSETQ. The CDR3 DNA is TGCGCCAGCAGGTCTGGGACGGCGAGCGGGACAAACATTCAGTACTTC. It is translated as CASRSGTASGTNIQYF.

The chain has TRBV5-1 and TRBJ2-7; TRBD2 matches at 15 bases. The CDR3 consists of 18 residues. CDR1 SGHRS and CDR2 YFSETQ come from the germline V gene. V lost 4 bases to trimming and J lost 2 bases; unmatched junction nucleotides: 10. Here the CDR3 DNA reads TGCGCCAGCAGCAACAAAGGACTAGCGGGAGGGTGGGCCTACGAGCAGTACTTC. Amino acid sequence: CASSNKGLAGGWAYEQYF.

The chain is built from TRBV6-1 and TRBJ2-7; 9 positions match TRBD1. Germline assignment: CDR1 MNHNS and CDR2 SASEGT. Trimming took 8 bases from V and 5 from J; bases not matched to a gene: 13. The CDR3 is made up of 15 amino acids. The CDR3 loop is CASPGTGNVNNEQYF. The CDR3 nucleotides are TGTGCCAGCCCTGGGACAGGGAATGTTAATAACGAGCAGTACTTC.

This clone has a single count. CDR3 in amino acids: CASSESATSLTDTQYF. CDR3 in DNA: TGCGCCAGCAGTGAGTCAGCCACTTCTCTCACAGATACGCAGTATTTT. This rearrangement joins TRBV10-2 to TRBJ2-3; D call uncertain. Germline V gene sequence: CDR1 WSHSY, CDR2 SAAADI. The CDR3 spans 16 residues. Trimming left V 0 bases short and J 2 bases short, with 12 bases between.

CDR3 coding DNA: TGTGCCAGTAGTATAGGGGGGGGGCCAGACCACTACGAGCAGTACTTC. Residues: CASSIGGGPDHYEQYF. The chain is built from TRBV19 and TRBJ2-7; possible D gene TRBD2, 7 bases. CDR1 and CDR2 (germline): LNHDA, SQIVND (reference sequence). CDR3 length: 16 amino acids. V was cut by 1 base and J by 3 bases, with 16 bases left in between. Variable domain in full (rest from reference TRBV19 and TRBJ2-7): DGGITQSPKYLFRKEGQNVTLSCEQNLNHDAMYWYRQDPGQGLRLIYYSQIVNDFQKGDIAEGYSVSREKKESFPLTVTSAQKNPTAFYLCASSIGGGPDHYEQYFGPGTRLTVT.

The chain carries TRBV25-1 and TRBJ2-7; 9 nucleotides agree with TRBD1. Germline V lookup: CDR1 MGHDK, CDR2 SYGVNS. J gave up 7 bases and V 1 base, and 8 bases lay outside the gene matches. The CDR3 is made up of 15 amino acids. CDR3 amino acids: CASSEWGQGVGEQYF. For the CDR3, the DNA is TGTGCCAGCAGTGAATGGGGACAGGGTGTGGGTGAGCAGTACTTC.

This chain links TRBV29-1 with TRBJ2-2; 7 positions agree with TRBD2. Losses at the gene ends were 6 bases for V and 6 bases for J; bases not matched to a gene: 1. CDR3 length: 11 residues. Germline V CDR1 and CDR2: SQVTM, ANQGSEA. CDR3 sequence: CSVTSAGELFF. The CDR3 bases are TGCAGCGTAACTAGCGCCGGGGAGCTGTTTTTT.

V usage is TRBV2 and J usage is TRBJ2-1; 7 nucleotides align to TRBD2. The CDR3 contains 15 residues. From germline, CDR1 is SNHLY and CDR2 FYNNEI. With V trimmed by 3 bases and J by 3 bases, 5 bases remained unmatched. The CDR3 coding sequence is TGTGCCAGCAGTGACGTGGCGGGAGTCTACAATGAGCAGTTCTTC. This gives the protein CASSDVAGVYNEQFF.

This chain connects TRBV14 to TRBJ1-4; no firm D call. Trimming cost V 6 bases and J 8 bases, with 16 bases left between them. This CDR3 contains 14 residues. Germline CDR1 and CDR2: SGHDN and FVKESK. Written as DNA, the CDR3 is TGTGCCAGCAGTCCGAGCCGGTATCGGGAAAAACTGTTTTTT. This codes for CASSPSRYREKLFF. Using reference TRBV14 and TRBJ1-4 for the parts outside the CDR3, the full variable domain is EAGVTQFPSHSVIEKGQTVTLRCDPISGHDNLYWYRRVMGKEIKFLLHFVKESKQDESGMPNNRFLAERTGGTYSTLKVQPAELEDSGVYFCASSPSRYREKLFFGSGTQLSVL.

This clone was seen only once. This chain's CDR3 is CASRYRGADTQYF. Here the CDR3 DNA reads TGTGCCAGCCGCTACAGGGGGGCAGATACGCAGTATTTT. The V gene is TRBV6-5, the J gene TRBJ2-3, with TRBD1 identical over 8 bases. Germline values: CDR1 MNHEY, CDR2 SVGAGI. J was trimmed by 4 bases and V by 8 bases; bases with no gene match: 5. The CDR3 has 13 residues.

The chain uses TRBV6-4 and TRBJ2-3, with 8 bases that match TRBD1. Trimming removed 3 bases from V and 3 bases from J; junction bases left unmatched: 5. CDR1 and CDR2 from the germline V gene are MRHNA and SNTAGT. This CDR3 is built from 15 residues. CDR3 residues: CASSDQGAVTDTQYF. The CDR3 DNA follows: TGTGCCAGCAGTGATCAGGGGGCAGTGACAGATACGCAGTATTTT.

CDR3 region: CASSLAGVSTDTQYF. CDR3 coding DNA: TGCGCCAGCAGCTTGGCCGGGGTTAGCACAGATACGCAGTATTTT. The chain uses TRBV5-1 and TRBJ2-3, with D perhaps matching TRBD2 (5 bases). Looked up from germline, CDR1 is SGHRS and CDR2 is YFSETQ. This CDR3 is built from 15 residues. Trimming removed 0 bases from V and 0 bases from J, with 8 bases in between.

This clone appeared once. The CDR3 here is CASSLGTGEGNEQFF. The CDR3 nucleotides read TGTGCCAGCAGCCTCGGGACAGGGGAAGGTAATGAGCAGTTCTTC. The chain is built from TRBV7-3 and TRBJ2-1; TRBD1 aligns across 10 bases. V shed 5 bases and J 7 bases; nucleotides not matched to a gene: 8. The CDR3 contains 15 residues. Germline loops: CDR1 SGHTA, CDR2 FQGTGA.

The chain combines TRBV30 with TRBJ1-1, with 7 bases lining up with TRBD1. The CDR3 is 14 residues long. With V trimmed by 0 bases and J by 3 bases, 4 bases remained unmatched. Germline CDR1 GTSNPN, CDR2 SVGIG (reference sequence). This CDR3 is CAWSVGGQDTEAFF. The CDR3 DNA sequence: TGTGCCTGGAGTGTAGGGGGCCAGGACACTGAAGCTTTCTTT.

This chain joins TRBV2 and TRBJ2-2; D remains ambiguous. This CDR3 contains 13 residues. V was cut by 11 bases and J by 2 bases, with 12 bases left in between. The V gene's germline CDR1 is SNHLY and CDR2 FYNNEI. The CDR3 loop is CAASRLNTGELFF. CDR3 nucleotides: TGTGCCGCTTCAAGACTCAACACCGGGGAGCTGTTTTTT.

The chain uses TRBV5-1 and TRBJ1-1, with a possible D match to TRBD1 (6 bases). The CDR3 has 13 residues. Trimming cost V 4 bases and J 5 bases, with 12 bases left between them. Germline V gives CDR1 SGHRS, CDR2 YFSETQ. The CDR3 nucleotides are TGCGCCAGCAGCCATAGGACAGTTACTGAAGCTTTCTTT. It encodes CASSHRTVTEAFF.

This clone was found once. The V call is TRBV19, the J call TRBJ2-7; possible D gene TRBD2, 5 bases. Looked up from germline, CDR1 is LNHDA and CDR2 is SQIVND (reference sequence). The CDR3 spans 13 residues. The ends were cut back, 4 bases at V and 4 bases at J, with 11 bases in the middle. CDR3 protein: CASSTRTGYEQYF. The CDR3 nucleotides read TGTGCCAGTAGTACCCGGACTGGGTACGAGCAGTACTTC.